The subject of this entry is one TCR beta chain. Its cognate antigen is unknown. The V and J ends lost 0 bases and 1 base respectively, with 6 bases between them. CDR1 and CDR2 (germline): LGHNA, YSLEER. The CDR3 extends over 15 amino acids. This sample stems from a study of OX40 agonist ivuxolimab in advanced cancers. Overall study context: Intravenous ivuxolimab was administered to patients every 2 weeks at 0.01 to 10 mg/kg. Study outcomes and limitations: Among the lowest peripheral clonal expansion occurred in 0.1-3.0 mg/kg partial responders. CD4+ and CD8+ blood T cells expanded clonally by week 6 at 0.1 to 3.0 mg/kg.

Generated by immunoSEQ multiplex PCR, the TCRdb table keeps only in-frame clones and is missing some. The table shows roughly 66,000 clones, with roughly four fifths occurring only once. The receptor comes from an adult with an advanced solid tumor such as melanoma, head and neck, liver or kidney cancer. This specimen consisted of CD4+ or CD8+ T cells sorted from blood, obtained in a trial of the OX40 agonist ivuxolimab. This chain connects TRBV4-3 to TRBJ2-2; D remains ambiguous. The CDR3 sequence: CASSQDSGNTGELFF. CDR3 in DNA: TGCGCCAGCAGCCAAGATTCAGGGAACACCGGGGAGCTGTTTTTT.